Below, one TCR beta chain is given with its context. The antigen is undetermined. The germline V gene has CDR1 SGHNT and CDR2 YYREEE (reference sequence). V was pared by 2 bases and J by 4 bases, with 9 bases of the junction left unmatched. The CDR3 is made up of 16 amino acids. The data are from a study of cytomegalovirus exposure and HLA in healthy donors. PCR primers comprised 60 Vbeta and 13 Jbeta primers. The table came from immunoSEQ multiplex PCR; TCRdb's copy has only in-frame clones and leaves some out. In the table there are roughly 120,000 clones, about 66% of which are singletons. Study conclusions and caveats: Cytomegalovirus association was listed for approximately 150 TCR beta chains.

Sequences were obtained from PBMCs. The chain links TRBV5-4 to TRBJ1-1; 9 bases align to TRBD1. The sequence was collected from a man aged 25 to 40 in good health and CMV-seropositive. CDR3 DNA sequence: TGTGCCAGCAGCTTTGGGACAGGGCTTTTAGGCACTGAAGCTTTCTTT. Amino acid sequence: CASSFGTGLLGTEAFF.